These 6 T cell receptor beta chains were sequenced from one sample in a study of shared clonotypes between healthy human individuals. Sequenced by immunoSEQ multiplex PCR; TCRdb stores in-frame clones only, minus some. Of about 1.1 million clones in the sample, 70% to 80% are singletons; the top ten hold 0.4% to 0.55%. The sample consisted of memory CD4+ T cells from PBMCs. The subset here: CD45RA-negative fraction. The receptors originated from a man between 18 and 29 years old in good health. Some clones in this sample may be carry-over from other donors' samples.

Regarding this clone: This sample also contains other DNA sequences that code for the same CDR3. V and J are TRBV7-9 and TRBJ2-3; no definite D call. V was clipped by 2 bases and J by 6 bases, with 6 bases between them. This CDR3 region has 12 residues. Germline V gives CDR1 SEHNR, CDR2 FQNEAQ (reference sequence). The CDR3 reads CASSLSSDTQYF. The CDR3 nucleotides read TGTGCCAGCAGCTTAAGTTCGGATACGCAGTATTTT.

The rearrangement joins TRBV7-9 to TRBJ2-1, with TRBD1 matching 10 bases. The germline V gene encodes CDR1 SEHNR and CDR2 FQNEAQ (reference sequence). The CDR3 contains 18 residues. V shed 5 bases and J 2 bases; nucleotides not matched to a gene: 12. This chain's CDR3 is CASSLLSDRGRTYNEQFF. DNA of the CDR3: TGTGCCAGCAGCCTGTTATCTGACAGGGGGCGGACCTACAATGAGCAGTTCTTC. Full variable domain (rest looked up from reference TRBV7-9 and TRBJ2-1): DTGVSQNPRHKITKRGQNVTFRCDPISEHNRLYWYRQTLGQGPEFLTYFQNEAQLEKSRLLSDRFSAERPKGSFSTLEIQRTEQGDSAMYLCASSLLSDRGRTYNEQFFGPGTRLTVL.

The V gene is TRBV27, the J gene TRBJ1-2, with 7 bases identical to TRBD1. Trimming cost V 6 bases and J 5 bases; bases outside gene matches: 12. Germline assignment: CDR1 MNHEY and CDR2 SMNVEV (reference sequence). This CDR3 has 15 amino acids. CDR3 sequence: CASSTLAGGAYGYTF. For the CDR3, the DNA is TGTGCCAGCAGCACCCTCGCAGGGGGAGCGTATGGCTACACCTTC.

This chain connects TRBV15 to TRBJ2-1; possibly TRBD1 or TRBD2 for D (7 bases each). The CDR3 spans 15 residues. CDR1 and CDR2 (germline): LNHNV, YYDKDF (reference sequence). The ends were cut back, 5 bases at V and 10 bases at J, with 21 bases in the middle. The CDR3 DNA is TGTGCCACCAGCGGGGGAGGGGGCTACTCGAGGGAGCAGTTCTTC. Its protein product is CATSGGGGYSREQFF.

This rearrangement joins TRBV18 to TRBJ2-7, with 9 bases lining up with TRBD2. Unmatched junction bases numbered 3, after V lost 6 bases and J lost 3 bases. Germline V gene sequence: CDR1 KGHSH, CDR2 LQKENI. The CDR3 is made up of 13 amino acids. The CDR3 sequence is CASSGLASYEQYF. CDR3 bases: TGTGCCAGCTCGGGACTAGCTAGCTACGAGCAGTACTTC. Combining the CDR3 with reference TRBV18 and TRBJ2-7 gives the whole variable domain NAGVMQNPRHLVRRRGQEARLRCSPMKGHSHVYWYRQLPEEGLKFMVYLQKENIIDESGMPKERFSAEFPKEGPSILRIQQVVRGDSAAYFCASSGLASYEQYFGPGTRLTVT.

This clone was seen once. The chain has TRBV27 and TRBJ2-5; D is unclear. The CDR3 covers 15 residues. Trimming removed 2 bases at V and 4 bases at J, with 14 bases between. The germline gives CDR1 MNHEY, CDR2 SMNVEV (reference sequence). The CDR3, as DNA: TGTGCCAGCAGTTTAAATGGAGCCCATCGAGAGACCCAGTACTTC. As protein: CASSLNGAHRETQYF.